This TCR beta chain was recorded in a study of identifying expanded T cells in peripheral blood (dated by TCRdb to between 2017 and 2020). Describing the broader study: Separate aliquots of the same genomic DNA pool were sequenced to produce technical replicates, and four replicates were compared in pairs.

Details on this clone: Its cognate antigen has yet to be identified. No quality values exist for individual bases; no much larger clone is one base distant.

Including cysteine and phenylalanine, the CDR3 has 13 amino acids. Just CDR3 DNA is preserved here, 39 bases in frame from base 1. Taken from the germline V gene, the CDR1 and CDR2 loops are MNHEY and SVGAGI. Trimming costs V 2 bases and J 9 bases, and their ends lie 8 bases apart. No immune events, such as infections, were documented for the healthy donors during the collection period. To calibrate time-dependent variance in a beta-binomial model of T-cell clone differential abundance, blood repertoires from healthy donors were used as a training cohort. The training cohort was composed of approximately ten healthy donors, 3 female and 7 male. The donors were between about 29 and 65 years old, with an average age of about 47 years. Obtained from a commercial supplier, whole blood was collected from each healthy donor at three time points set around two weeks apart. Genomic DNA was extracted from unsorted whole blood for immunosequencing.

What the work shows at the level of the full study, not this receptor alone: The beta-binomial model significantly reduced the number of clones called differentially abundant and the false-positive rate across all healthy-donor time intervals. The authors expected that over much longer intervals, such as months to years, biological variance in healthy repertoires might increase even further. Approximately 1.2 differentially abundant clones were flagged by the binomial model between technical replicates, whereas about 16 and 19 were flagged over approximately two weeks and four weeks, respectively. Variance in clone template counts between approximately 2-week samples significantly increased with total template count across all healthy donors.

The immunoSEQ Assay, which uses bias-controlled multiplex PCR amplification of genomic DNA, was used to profile TCRbeta CDR3 regions. The authors processed their data as follows. To quantify the absolute abundance of each unique TCRbeta CDR3 region, the sequences were collapsed and filtered. Two models were used to test differential abundance: a binomial model (Fisher-equivalent) and a beta-binomial model that adds time-dependent variance fitted from healthy donors. Clones with fewer than 5 combined templates were excluded, and clones with Benjamini-Hochberg FDR below 0.01 were called differentially abundant. Using the form v = (b*log(k)+a)^2, the beta-binomial variance was modeled as a function of the total template count across the two samples. TCRdb stores this immuneACCESS table with in-frame sequences only. Part of the clones is absent; in the studies checked, under half of the shortfall reflects unresolved V genes, and no reason is known for the rest. V, J and clone size are those of that table, while D and trimming were read from the DNA. A total of about 58,000 clones appear in this sample, under 85% of them only once. Over 15% of the sample rests with the top ten.

The V and J segments used are TRBV6-5 and TRBJ1-6, and the D gene may be TRBD1, 6 bases matching. Source material: blood. This sequence was found in a person aged 18 to 75 in good health. The DNA is as follows: TGTGCCAGCAGTTACGGAGGGGGTTCACCCCTCCACTTT. Translated, this is CASSYGGGSPLHF.